Shown below are 6 T cell receptor beta chains from a single sample sequenced in a study of control samples from healthy donors and cancer patients. Sequenced by immunoSEQ multiplex PCR; TCRdb stores in-frame clones only, minus some. This table holds 350,000 to 450,000 clones, approximately 92% found once. Sequences were obtained from PBMCs. The receptors shown here come from a middle-aged man with head and neck cancer.

CDR3 nucleotides: TGTGCCAGCAGCTTAGGAACTGCGGGGGTCTACGAGCAGTACTTC. Translation: CASSLGTAGVYEQYF. The rearrangement links TRBV11-2 to TRBJ2-7; 7 positions match TRBD2. The CDR3 is 15 amino acids. V was pared by 1 base and J by 3 bases, with 6 bases of the junction left unmatched. Germline assignment: CDR1 SGHAT and CDR2 FQNNGV.

V usage is TRBV11-3 and J usage is TRBJ1-1, with D uncertain. Germline lookup yields CDR1 SGHNT and CDR2 YENEEA. The CDR3 is 14 residues long. V gave up 0 bases and J gave up 1 base, with 6 bases separating them. For the CDR3, the DNA is TGTGCCAGCAGCTTAGAGAGTGGGAACACTGAAGCTTTCTTT. Its translation is CASSLESGNTEAFF.

The V and J genes are TRBV5-1 and TRBJ2-1; TRBD2 aligns across 12 bases. Germline CDR1 SGHRS, CDR2 YFSETQ. V shed 9 bases, J shed 8 bases, and the junction held 9 bases outside the gene matches. This CDR3 spans 14 amino acids. CDR3 nucleotide sequence: TGCGCCACTAAGACTAGCGGGAGTATGTATGAGCAGTTCTTC. Encoded protein: CATKTSGSMYEQFF.

This chain joins TRBV21-1 and TRBJ1-5; the DNA was not used to check the table's D call, TRBD1. TRBV21-1 is shown as a pseudogene. The CDR3 consists of 15 residues. CDR3 amino acids: CASSGTGDSNQPQHF. CDR3 nucleotides: TGTGCCAGCAGCGGGACAGGGGACAGCAATCAGCCCCAGCATTTT.

The chain carries TRBV19 and TRBJ1-2; 8 positions match TRBD1. CDR1 and CDR2 from the germline V gene are LNHDA and SQIVND (reference sequence). Unmatched junction bases numbered 3, after V lost 6 bases and J lost 3 bases. The CDR3 has 13 residues. The CDR3 DNA sequence: TGTGCCAGTAGGGGGGGACAGGACTATGGCTACACCTTC. Its protein is CASRGGQDYGYTF.

This clone was picked up one time. The chain joins TRBV24-1 to TRBJ2-2; D is uncertain. With 10 bases removed from V and 8 bases from J, the gap between germline ends came to 22 bases. CDR3 length equals 15 residues. CDR1 KGHDR and CDR2 SFDVKD come from the germline V gene. CDR3 loop: CATSGSRGAAGELFF. CDR3 DNA: TGTGCCACTTCAGGATCAAGAGGCGCGGCGGGGGAGCTGTTTTTT.